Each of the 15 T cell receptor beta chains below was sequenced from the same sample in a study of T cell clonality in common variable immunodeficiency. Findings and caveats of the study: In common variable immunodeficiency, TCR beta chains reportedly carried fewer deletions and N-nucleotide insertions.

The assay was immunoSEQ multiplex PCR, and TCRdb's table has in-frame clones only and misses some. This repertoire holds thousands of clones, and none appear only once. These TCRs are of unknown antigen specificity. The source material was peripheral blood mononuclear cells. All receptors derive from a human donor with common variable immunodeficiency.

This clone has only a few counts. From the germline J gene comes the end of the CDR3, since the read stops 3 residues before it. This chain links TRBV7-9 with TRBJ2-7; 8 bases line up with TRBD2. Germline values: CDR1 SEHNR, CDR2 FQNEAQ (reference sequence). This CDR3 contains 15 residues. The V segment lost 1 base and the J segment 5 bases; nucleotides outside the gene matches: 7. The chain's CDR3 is CASSLGNSGNDEQYF. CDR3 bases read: TGTGCCAGCAGCTTAGGGAATAGCGGGAACGACGAG.

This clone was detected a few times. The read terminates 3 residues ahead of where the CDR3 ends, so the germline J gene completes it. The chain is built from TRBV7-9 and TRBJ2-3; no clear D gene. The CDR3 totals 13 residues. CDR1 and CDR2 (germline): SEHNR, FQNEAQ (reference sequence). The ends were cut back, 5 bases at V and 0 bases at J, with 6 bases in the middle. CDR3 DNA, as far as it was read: TGTGCCAGCAGCCCCCCTAGCACAGATACG. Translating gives CASSPPSTDT. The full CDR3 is CASSPPSTDTQYF.

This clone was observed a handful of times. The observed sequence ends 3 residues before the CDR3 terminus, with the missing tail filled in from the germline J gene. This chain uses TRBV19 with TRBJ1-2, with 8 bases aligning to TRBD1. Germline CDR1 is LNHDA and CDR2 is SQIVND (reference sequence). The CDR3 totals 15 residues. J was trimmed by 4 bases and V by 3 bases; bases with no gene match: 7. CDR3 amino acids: CASSIAPGGVYGYTF. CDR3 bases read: TGTGCCAGTAGTATTGCTCCAGGGGGCGTCTATGGC.

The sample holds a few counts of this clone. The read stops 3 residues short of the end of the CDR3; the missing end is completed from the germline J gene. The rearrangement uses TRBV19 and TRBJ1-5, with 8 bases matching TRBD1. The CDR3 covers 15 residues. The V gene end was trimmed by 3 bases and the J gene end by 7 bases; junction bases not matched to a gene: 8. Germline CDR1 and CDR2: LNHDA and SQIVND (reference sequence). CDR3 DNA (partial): TGTGCCAGTAGTATTTTGGACAGGGAGTCCCAGCCC. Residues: CASSILDRESQP. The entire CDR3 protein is CASSILDRESQPQHF.

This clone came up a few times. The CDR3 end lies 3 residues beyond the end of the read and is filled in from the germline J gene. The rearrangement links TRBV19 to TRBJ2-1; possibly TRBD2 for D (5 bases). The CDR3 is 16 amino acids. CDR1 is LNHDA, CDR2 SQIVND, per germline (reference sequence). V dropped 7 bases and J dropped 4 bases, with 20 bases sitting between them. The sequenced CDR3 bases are TGTGCCAGTAACCCTACTAGAGGGTTCGGGTACAATGAG. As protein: CASNPTRGFGYNE. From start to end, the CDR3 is CASNPTRGFGYNEQFF.

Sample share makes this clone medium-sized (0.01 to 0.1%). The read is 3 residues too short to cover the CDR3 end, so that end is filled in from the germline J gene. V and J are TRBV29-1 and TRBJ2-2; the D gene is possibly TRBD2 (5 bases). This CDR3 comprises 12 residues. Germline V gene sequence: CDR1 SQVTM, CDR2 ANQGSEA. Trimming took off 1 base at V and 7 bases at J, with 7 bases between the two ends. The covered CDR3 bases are TGCAGCGTTGAAGGAGGGTTCGGGGAG. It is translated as CSVEGGFGE. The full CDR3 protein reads CSVEGGFGELFF.

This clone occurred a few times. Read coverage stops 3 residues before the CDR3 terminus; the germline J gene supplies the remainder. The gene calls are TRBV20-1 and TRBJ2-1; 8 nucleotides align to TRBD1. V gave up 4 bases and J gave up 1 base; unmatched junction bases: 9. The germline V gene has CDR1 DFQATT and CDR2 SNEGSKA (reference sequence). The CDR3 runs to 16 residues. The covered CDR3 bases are TGCAGTGCTAAAAATGACAGGGGTTTGTCCTACAATGAG. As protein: CSAKNDRGLSYNE. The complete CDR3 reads CSAKNDRGLSYNEQFF.

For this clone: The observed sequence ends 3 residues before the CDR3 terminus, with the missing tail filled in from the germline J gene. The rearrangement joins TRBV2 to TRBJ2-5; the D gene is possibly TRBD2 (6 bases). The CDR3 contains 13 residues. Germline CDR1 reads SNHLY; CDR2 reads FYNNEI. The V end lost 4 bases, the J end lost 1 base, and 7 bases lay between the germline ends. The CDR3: CASSGDFQETQYF. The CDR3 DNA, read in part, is TGTGCCAGCAGTGGGGACTTCCAAGAGACC.

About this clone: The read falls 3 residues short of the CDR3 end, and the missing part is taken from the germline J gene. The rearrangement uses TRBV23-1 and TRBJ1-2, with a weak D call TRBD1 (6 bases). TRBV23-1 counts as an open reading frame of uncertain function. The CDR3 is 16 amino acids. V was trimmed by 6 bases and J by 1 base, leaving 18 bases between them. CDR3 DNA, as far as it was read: TGCGCCAGCAGCCAGGGGAGGGGATATAGTAACTATGGC. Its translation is CASSQGRGYSNYG. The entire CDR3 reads CASSQGRGYSNYGYTF.

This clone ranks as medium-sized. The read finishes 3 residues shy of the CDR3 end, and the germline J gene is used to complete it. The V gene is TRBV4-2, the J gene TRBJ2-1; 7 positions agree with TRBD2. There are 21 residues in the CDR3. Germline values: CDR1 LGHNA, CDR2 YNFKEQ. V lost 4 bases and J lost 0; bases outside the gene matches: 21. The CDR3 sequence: CASSRRRGGGPYTSSYNEQFF. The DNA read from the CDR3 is TGTGCCAGCAGCCGACGTCGCGGGGGAGGTCCCTATACGAGCTCCTACAATGAG.

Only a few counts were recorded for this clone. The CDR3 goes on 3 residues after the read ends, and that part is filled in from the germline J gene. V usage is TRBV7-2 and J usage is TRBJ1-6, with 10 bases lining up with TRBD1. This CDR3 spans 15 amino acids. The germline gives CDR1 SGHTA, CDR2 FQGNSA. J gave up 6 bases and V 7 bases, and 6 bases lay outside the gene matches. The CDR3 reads CASIIRQGANSPLHF. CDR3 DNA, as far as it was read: TGTGCCAGCATCATTCGACAGGGGGCTAATTCACCC.

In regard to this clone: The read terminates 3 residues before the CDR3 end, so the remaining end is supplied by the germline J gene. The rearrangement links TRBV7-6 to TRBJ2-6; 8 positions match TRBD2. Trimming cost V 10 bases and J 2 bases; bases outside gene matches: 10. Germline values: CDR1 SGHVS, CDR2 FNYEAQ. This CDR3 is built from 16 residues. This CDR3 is CATHGGGSPGANVLTF. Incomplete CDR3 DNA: TGTGCCACCCACGGGGGGGGGAGCCCTGGGGCCAACGTC. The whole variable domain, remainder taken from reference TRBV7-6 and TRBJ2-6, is GAGVSQSPRYKVTKRGQDVALRCDPISGHVSLYWYRQALGQGPEFLTYFNYEAQQDKSGLPNDRFSAERPEGSISTLTIQRTEQRDSAMYRCATHGGGSPGANVLTFGAGSRLTVL.

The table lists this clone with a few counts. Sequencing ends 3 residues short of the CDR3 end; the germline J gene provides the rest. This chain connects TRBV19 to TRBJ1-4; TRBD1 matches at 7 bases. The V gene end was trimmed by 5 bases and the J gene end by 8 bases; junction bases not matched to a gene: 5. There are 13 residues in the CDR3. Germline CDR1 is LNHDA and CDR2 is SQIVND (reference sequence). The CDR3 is CASSYRGGEKLFF. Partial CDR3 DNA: TGTGCCAGTAGTTACAGGGGTGGGGAAAAA.

CDR3 DNA, as far as it was read: TGTGCCAGCAGCTTAGCGTCTAGCGGGATAGCCAATGAG. This gives the protein CASSLASSGIANE. The entire CDR3 is CASSLASSGIANEQFF. The chain combines TRBV7-2 with TRBJ2-1; 9 bases line up with TRBD2. The CDR3 end falls 3 residues outside the read, so it is completed with the germline J gene. There are 16 residues in the CDR3. The V segment lost 0 bases and the J segment 6 bases; nucleotides outside the gene matches: 6. Germline V gene lookup returns CDR1 SGHTA and CDR2 FQGNSA.

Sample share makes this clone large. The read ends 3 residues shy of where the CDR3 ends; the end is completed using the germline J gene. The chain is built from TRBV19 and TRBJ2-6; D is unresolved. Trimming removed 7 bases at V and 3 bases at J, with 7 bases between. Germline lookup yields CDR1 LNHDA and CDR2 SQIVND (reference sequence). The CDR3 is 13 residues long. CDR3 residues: CASTPGGANVLTF. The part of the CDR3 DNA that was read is TGTGCCAGTACCCCGGGTGGGGCCAACGTC.